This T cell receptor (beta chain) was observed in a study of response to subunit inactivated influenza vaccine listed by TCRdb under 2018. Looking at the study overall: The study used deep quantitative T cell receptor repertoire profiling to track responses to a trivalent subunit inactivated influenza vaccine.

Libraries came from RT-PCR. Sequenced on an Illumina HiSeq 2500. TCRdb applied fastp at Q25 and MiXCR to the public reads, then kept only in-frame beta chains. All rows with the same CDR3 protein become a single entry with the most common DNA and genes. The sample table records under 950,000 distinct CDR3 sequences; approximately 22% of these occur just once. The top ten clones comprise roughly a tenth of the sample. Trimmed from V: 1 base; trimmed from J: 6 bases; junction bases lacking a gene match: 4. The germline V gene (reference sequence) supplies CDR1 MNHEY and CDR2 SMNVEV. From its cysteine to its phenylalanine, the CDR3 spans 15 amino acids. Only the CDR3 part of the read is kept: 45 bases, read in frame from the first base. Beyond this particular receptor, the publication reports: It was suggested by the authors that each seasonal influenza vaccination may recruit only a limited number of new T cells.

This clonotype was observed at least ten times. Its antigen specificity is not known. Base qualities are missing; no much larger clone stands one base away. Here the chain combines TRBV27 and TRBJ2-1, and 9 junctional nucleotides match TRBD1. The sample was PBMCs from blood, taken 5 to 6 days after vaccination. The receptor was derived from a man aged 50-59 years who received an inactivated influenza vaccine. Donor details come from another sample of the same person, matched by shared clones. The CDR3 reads CASSLLRQGGNEQFF. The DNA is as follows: TGTGCCAGCAGTTTATTAAGACAGGGGGGCAATGAGCAGTTCTTC.